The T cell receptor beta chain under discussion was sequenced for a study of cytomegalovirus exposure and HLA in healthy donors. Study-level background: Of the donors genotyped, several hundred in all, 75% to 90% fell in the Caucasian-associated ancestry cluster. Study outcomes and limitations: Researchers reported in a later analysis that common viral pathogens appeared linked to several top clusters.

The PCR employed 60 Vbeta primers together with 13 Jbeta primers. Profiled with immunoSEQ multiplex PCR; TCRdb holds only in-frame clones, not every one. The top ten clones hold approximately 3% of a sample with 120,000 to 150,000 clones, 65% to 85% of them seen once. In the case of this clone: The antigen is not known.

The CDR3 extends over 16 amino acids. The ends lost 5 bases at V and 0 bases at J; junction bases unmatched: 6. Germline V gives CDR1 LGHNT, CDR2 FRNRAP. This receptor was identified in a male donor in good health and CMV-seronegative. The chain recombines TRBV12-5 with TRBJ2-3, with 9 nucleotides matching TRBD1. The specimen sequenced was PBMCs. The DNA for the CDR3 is TGTGCTAGTGGTCTCGGGACAGGGACTAGCACAGATACGCAGTATTTT. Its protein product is CASGLGTGTSTDTQYF.